Following are 4 T cell receptor beta chains from one sample sequenced in a study of graft-versus-host responses after intestinal transplantation (dated by TCRdb to the early 2020s). This sample's time point label indicates: cells obtained before transplantation from donor or recipient. Their target antigens are unknown. Library preparation used the immunoSEQ multiplex PCR assay. TCRdb limited this immuneACCESS table to in-frame rearrangements with V and J called. A share of clones is missing; checked studies link under half to unresolved V genes, and the rest is unexplained. For this sample the table gives 100,000 or so clones, of which about 90% were detected only once. About 0.95% of the sample belongs to the ten largest clones. Here the sequenced sample was unstimulated CD4+ T cells sorted from spleen or lymph node cells, taken before transplant. The receptor source for this set is a human donor who was the organ donor for an intestinal transplant.

This rearrangement joins TRBV19 to TRBJ1-6; TRBD1 matches 7 bases. Germline V gives CDR1 LNHDA, CDR2 SQIVND (reference sequence). The V and J ends lost 6 bases and 8 bases, in that order; junction bases with no gene match: 7. The CDR3 spans 14 residues. The CDR3 region is CASSKTGEDSPLHF. In DNA, the CDR3 is TGTGCCAGTAGCAAAACAGGGGAGGATTCACCCCTCCACTTT. The full variable domain, with the rest looked up from reference TRBV19 and TRBJ1-6, is DGGITQSPKYLFRKEGQNVTLSCEQNLNHDAMYWYRQDPGQGLRLIYYSQIVNDFQKGDIAEGYSVSREKKESFPLTVTSAQKNPTAFYLCASSKTGEDSPLHFGNGTRLTVT.

The J gene is TRBJ1-1, the V gene TRBV11-2; D unclear. The CDR3 contains 11 residues. V was trimmed by 1 base and J by 10 bases, leaving 7 bases between them. Germline V CDR1 and CDR2: SGHAT, FQNNGV. Here the CDR3 DNA reads TGTGCCAGCAGCTTAGGAGTAGTAGCTTTCTTT. It yields the protein CASSLGVVAFF.

V gene TRBV7-6 combines with J gene TRBJ2-1; D possibly corresponds to TRBD2 (6 bases). This CDR3 has 17 amino acids. The V end lost 5 bases, the J end lost 4 bases, and 21 bases lay between the germline ends. Germline loops: CDR1 SGHVS, CDR2 FNYEAQ. The CDR3 spells CASSPPVGGVGYNEQFF. Here the CDR3 DNA reads TGTGCCAGCAGCCCACCTGTAGGAGGGGTTGGGTACAATGAGCAGTTCTTC. Full variable domain (outside the CDR3, taken from reference TRBV7-6 and TRBJ2-1): GAGVSQSPRYKVTKRGQDVALRCDPISGHVSLYWYRQALGQGPEFLTYFNYEAQQDKSGLPNDRFSAERPEGSISTLTIQRTEQRDSAMYRCASSPPVGGVGYNEQFFGPGTRLTVL.

CDR3 sequence reads: CASSFGDRGVGYTF. The CDR3, as DNA: TGTGCCAGCAGTTTCGGGGACAGGGGGGTTGGCTACACCTTC. The genes are TRBV28 and TRBJ1-2, with TRBD1 matching over 11 bases. The CDR3 length is 14 residues. Losses at the gene ends were 3 bases for V and 7 bases for J; bases not matched to a gene: 4. CDR1 and CDR2 from the germline V gene are MDHEN and SYDVKM.